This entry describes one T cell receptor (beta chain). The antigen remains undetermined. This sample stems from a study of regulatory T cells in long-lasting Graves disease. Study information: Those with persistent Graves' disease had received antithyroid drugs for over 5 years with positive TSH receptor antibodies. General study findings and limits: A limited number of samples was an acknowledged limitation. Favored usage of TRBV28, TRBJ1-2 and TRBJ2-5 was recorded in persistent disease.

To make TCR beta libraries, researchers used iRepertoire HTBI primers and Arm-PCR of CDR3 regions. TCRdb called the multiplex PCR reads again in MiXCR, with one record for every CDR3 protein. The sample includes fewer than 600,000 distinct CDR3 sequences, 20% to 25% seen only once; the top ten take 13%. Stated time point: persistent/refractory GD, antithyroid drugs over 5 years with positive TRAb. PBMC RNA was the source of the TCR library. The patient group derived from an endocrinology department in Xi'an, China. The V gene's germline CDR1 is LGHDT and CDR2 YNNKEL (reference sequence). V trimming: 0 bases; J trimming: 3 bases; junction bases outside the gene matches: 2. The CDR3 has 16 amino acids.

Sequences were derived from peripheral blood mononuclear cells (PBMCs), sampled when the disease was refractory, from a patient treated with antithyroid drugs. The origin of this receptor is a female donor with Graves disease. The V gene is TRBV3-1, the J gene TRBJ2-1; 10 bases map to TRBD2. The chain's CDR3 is CASSQEGLANYNEQFF. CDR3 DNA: TGTGCCAGCAGCCAAGAGGGACTAGCGAACTACAATGAGCAGTTCTTC.